The present T cell receptor (beta chain) was sequenced within a study of shared clonotypes between healthy human individuals. Study-wide results and caveats: Collection of samples was limited to blood; tissue repertoires likely differ. Naive CD4 clonotypes overlapped across several donors at approximately 5%.

On this clone itself: Its target is unknown.

This CDR3 spans 13 amino acids. The germline V gene encodes CDR1 SNHLY and CDR2 FYNNEI. Trimming removed 8 bases at V and 5 bases at J, with 16 bases between. Assay execution took place at the deep level. Data came from immunoSEQ multiplex PCR; TCRdb stores just in-frame clones and leaves some out. The data show about 770,000 clones, roughly 72% seen once. This clonotype originated in a woman aged 25 to 39 in good health. This sequence joins TRBV2 and TRBJ2-7; the D gene is possibly TRBD2 (5 bases). Source material: memory CD4+ T cells sorted from blood. Described subset: CD45RA-negative fraction. The CDR3 loop is CASAQSGSHEQYF. DNA for the CDR3: TGTGCCAGCGCACAGAGCGGATCCCACGAGCAGTACTTC.